This T cell receptor (beta chain) came from a study of CD8+ T cells in alopecia areata. Study-wide background: It was oral tofacitinib, at 5 to 10 mg twice daily, that treated patients received.

The germline CDR1 and CDR2 sequences are LGHNA and YNFKEQ. The CDR3 loop spans 11 amino acids. Punch biopsies of lesional scalp, plus peripheral blood, were taken from alopecia areata patients. Study results and caveats: Lesional scalp, notably in alopecia totalis/universalis, had clonality above that of normal scalp.

RNA extraction was followed by reverse transcription into cDNA, which acted as the sequencing template. Clones were read by immunoSEQ multiplex PCR, and TCRdb kept only the in-frame ones, dropping some. Of about 170,000 clones in the sample, roughly 66% were seen once. This clone was detected ten times or more. Its antigen is unknown. One end of the junction fails to match germline, which may point to a read error. The starting material was CD8+ T cells sorted from blood, obtained at week 0. This receptor was taken from a human donor with alopecia areata. This chain connects TRBV4-2 to TRBJ2-1; no firm D call. Written as DNA, the CDR3 is TGTGCCAGCAGCGACCCGAGAAGCAAGCTCTTC. Protein sequence: CASSDPRSKLF.